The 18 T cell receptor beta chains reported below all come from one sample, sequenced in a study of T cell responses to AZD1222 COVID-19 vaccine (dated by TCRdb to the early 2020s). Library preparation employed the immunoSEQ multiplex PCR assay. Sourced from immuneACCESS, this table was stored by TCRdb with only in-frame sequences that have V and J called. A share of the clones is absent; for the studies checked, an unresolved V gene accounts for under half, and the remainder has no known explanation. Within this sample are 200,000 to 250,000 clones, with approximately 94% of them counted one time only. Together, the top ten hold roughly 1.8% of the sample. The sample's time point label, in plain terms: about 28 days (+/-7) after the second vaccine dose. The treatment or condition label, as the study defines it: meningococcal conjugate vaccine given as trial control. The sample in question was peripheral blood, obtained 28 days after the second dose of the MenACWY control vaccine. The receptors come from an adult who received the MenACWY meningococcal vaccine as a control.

CDR3 amino acids: CASSPSRTATNEKLFF. CDR3 in DNA: TGTGCCAGCTCACCATCCAGGACAGCAACTAATGAAAAACTGTTTTTT. This chain joins TRBV18 and TRBJ1-4; tentatively, D is TRBD1 (6 bases). Germline V CDR1 and CDR2: KGHSH, LQKENI. There are 16 residues in the CDR3. Trimming removed 2 bases at V and 0 bases at J, with 10 bases between.

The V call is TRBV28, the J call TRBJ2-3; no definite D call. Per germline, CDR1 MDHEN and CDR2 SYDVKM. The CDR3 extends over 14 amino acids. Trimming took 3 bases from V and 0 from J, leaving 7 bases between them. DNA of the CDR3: TGTGCCAGCAGTTTCTGGGGAAGCACAGATACGCAGTATTTT. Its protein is CASSFWGSTDTQYF.

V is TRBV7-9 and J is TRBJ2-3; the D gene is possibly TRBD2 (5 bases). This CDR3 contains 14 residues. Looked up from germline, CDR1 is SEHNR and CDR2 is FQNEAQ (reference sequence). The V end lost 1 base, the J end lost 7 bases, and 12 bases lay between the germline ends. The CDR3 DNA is TGTGCCAGCAGCTTAGGACTGGAGGATTATACGCAGTATTTT. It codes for CASSLGLEDYTQYF.

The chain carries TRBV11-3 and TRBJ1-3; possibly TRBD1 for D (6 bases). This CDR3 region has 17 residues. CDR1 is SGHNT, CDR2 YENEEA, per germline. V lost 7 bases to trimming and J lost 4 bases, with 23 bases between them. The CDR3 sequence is CASNQSRGAGEGNTIYF. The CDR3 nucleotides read TGTGCCAGCAACCAATCTAGGGGAGCAGGGGAAGGAAACACCATATATTTT.

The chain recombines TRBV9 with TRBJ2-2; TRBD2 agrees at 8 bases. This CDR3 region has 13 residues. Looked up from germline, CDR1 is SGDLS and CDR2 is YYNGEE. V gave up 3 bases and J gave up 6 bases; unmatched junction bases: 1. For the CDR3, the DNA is TGTGCCAGCAGCGCCGGGGGGGCCGGGGAGCTGTTTTTT. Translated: CASSAGGAGELFF.

The CDR3 here is CASSLTSREGTGELFF. The CDR3 nucleotides read TGTGCCAGCAGCTTAACGTCCAGGGAGGGCACCGGGGAGCTGTTTTTT. The chain has TRBV7-3 and TRBJ2-2; 7 bases match TRBD2. V shed 0 bases and J 4 bases; nucleotides not matched to a gene: 5. Germline-derived CDR1 and CDR2 are SGHTA and FQGTGA. There are 16 residues in the CDR3.

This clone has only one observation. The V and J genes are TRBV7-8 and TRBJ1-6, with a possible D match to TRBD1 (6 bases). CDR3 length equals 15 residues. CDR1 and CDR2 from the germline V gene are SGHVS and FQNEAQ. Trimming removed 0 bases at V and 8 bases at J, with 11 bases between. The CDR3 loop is CASSLAGGKDSPLHF. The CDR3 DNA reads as TGTGCCAGCAGCTTAGCAGGGGGAAAGGATTCACCCCTCCACTTT.

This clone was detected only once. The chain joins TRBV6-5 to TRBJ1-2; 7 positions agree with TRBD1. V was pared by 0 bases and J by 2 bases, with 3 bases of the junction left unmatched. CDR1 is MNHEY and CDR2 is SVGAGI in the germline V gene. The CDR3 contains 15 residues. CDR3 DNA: TGTGCCAGCAGTTACTCGGGACAGCGAAACTATGGCTACACCTTC. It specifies CASSYSGQRNYGYTF.

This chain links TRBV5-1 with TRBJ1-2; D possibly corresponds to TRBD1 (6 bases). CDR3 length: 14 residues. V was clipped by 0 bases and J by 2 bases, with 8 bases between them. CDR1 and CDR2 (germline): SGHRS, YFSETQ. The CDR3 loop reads CASSLAGQNYGYTF. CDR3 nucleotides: TGCGCCAGCAGCTTGGCGGGACAAAACTATGGCTACACCTTC.

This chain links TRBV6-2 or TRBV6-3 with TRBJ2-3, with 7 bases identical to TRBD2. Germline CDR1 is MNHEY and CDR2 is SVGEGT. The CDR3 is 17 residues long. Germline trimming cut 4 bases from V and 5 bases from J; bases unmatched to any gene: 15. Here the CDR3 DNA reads TGTGCCAGCAGTTCTCGATCCGGGAGGTTCCGAGAAGATACGCAGTATTTT. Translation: CASSSRSGRFREDTQYF.

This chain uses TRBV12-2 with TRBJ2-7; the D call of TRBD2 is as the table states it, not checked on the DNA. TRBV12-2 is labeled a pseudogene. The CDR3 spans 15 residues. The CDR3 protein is CASRLATGNPYEQYF. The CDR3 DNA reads TGTGCAAGTCGCTTAGCGACCGGGAACCCCTACGAGCAGTACTTC.

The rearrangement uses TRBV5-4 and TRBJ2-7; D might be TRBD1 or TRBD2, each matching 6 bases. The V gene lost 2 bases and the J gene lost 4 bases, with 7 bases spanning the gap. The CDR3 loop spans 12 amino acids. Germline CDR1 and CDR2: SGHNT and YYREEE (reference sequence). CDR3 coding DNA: TGTGCCAGCAGCTTAGGGGGGTACGAGCAGTACTTC. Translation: CASSLGGYEQYF.

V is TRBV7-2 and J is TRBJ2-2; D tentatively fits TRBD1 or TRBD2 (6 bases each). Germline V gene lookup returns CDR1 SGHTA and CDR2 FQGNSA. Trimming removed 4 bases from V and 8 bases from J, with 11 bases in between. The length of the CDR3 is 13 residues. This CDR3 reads CASSYQGRGELFF. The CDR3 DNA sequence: TGTGCCAGCAGCTATCAGGGGAGGGGGGAGCTGTTTTTT.

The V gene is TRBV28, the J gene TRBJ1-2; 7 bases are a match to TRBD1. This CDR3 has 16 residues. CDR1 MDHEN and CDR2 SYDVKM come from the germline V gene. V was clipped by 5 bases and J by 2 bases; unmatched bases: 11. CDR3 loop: CASSPQGGRANYGYTF. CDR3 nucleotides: TGTGCCAGCAGTCCCCAGGGGGGCAGGGCAAACTATGGCTACACCTTC.

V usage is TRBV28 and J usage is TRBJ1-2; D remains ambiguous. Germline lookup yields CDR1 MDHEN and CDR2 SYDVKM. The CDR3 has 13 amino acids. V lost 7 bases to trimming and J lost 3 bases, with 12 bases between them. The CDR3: CASNGGRDYGYTF. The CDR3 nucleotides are TGTGCCAGCAACGGCGGTCGCGACTATGGCTACACCTTC.

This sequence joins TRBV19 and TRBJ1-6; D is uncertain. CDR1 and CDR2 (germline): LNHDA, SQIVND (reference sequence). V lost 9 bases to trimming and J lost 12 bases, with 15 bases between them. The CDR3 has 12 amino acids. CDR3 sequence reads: CASRTEGLPLHF. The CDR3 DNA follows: TGTGCCAGCCGCACGGAGGGTTTACCCCTCCACTTT. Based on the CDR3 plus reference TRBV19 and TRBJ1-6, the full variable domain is DGGITQSPKYLFRKEGQNVTLSCEQNLNHDAMYWYRQDPGQGLRLIYYSQIVNDFQKGDIAEGYSVSREKKESFPLTVTSAQKNPTAFYLCASRTEGLPLHFGNGTRLTVT.

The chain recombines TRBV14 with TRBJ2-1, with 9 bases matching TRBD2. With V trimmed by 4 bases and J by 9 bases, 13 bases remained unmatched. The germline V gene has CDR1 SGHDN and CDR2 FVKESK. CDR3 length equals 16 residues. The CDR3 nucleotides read TGTGCCAGCAGCCGATCCCGGGCGGGAGGGACCGGTGAGCAGTTCTTC. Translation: CASSRSRAGGTGEQFF.

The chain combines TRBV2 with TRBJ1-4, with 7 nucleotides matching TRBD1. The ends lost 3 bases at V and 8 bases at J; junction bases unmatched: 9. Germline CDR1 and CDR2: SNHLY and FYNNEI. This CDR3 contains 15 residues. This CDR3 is CASSDPGQRQEKLFF. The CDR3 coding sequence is TGTGCCAGCAGTGACCCGGGACAGAGGCAAGAAAAACTGTTTTTT. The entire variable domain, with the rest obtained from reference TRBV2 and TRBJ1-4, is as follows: EPEVTQTPSHQVTQMGQEVILRCVPISNHLYFYWYRQILGQKVEFLVSFYNNEISEKSEIFDDQFSVERPDGSNFTLKIRSTKLEDSAMYFCASSDPGQRQEKLFFGSGTQLSVL.